These T cell receptor beta chains were read from a single sample in a study of patients and donors after allogeneic stem cell transplantation. TCRdb reprocessed the RT-PCR reads via MiXCR and lists one record per CDR3 protein. The table has 200,000 to 250,000 distinct CDR3 sequences, around an eighth seen once. The source material was blood, either unsorted or a sorted T cell fraction (not recorded which). These receptors were taken from a human donor who was either an allogeneic HSCT recipient or a stem cell or donor lymphocyte infusion donor (not recorded which). It is not recorded whose cells these are; they may come from a transplant donor. Each CDR3 is given without its conserved first and last residue. Fields, in order: clone size, J gene, V gene, CDR3 protein. Some rows mark clone size as missing; the rest say once, few, many or name a class of expanded clone.

clone_size: NA; j_call: TRBJ2-3; v_call: TRBV20-1; cdr3_aa: SAEEYRETQY
clone_size: NA; j_call: TRBJ1-5; v_call: TRBV6-1; cdr3_aa: ASSEGGSYSNQPQH
clone_size: many; j_call: TRBJ2-7; v_call: TRBV29-1; cdr3_aa: SVEDSFYEQY
clone_size: few; j_call: TRBJ1-5; v_call: TRBV20-1; cdr3_aa: SASPGFGNQPQH
clone_size: NA; j_call: TRBJ1-1; v_call: TRBV20-1; cdr3_aa: SARTQFNTEAF
clone_size: few; j_call: TRBJ2-7; v_call: TRBV12-3/TRBV12-4; cdr3_aa: ASSLAFSEQY
clone_size: NA; j_call: TRBJ1-2; v_call: TRBV6-1; cdr3_aa: ASSLLSSNYGYT
clone_size: NA; j_call: TRBJ1-6; v_call: TRBV27; cdr3_aa: ASSWTGSPLH
clone_size: few; j_call: TRBJ2-1; v_call: TRBV11-2; cdr3_aa: ASSLNGLRGGSYNEQF
clone_size: many; j_call: TRBJ2-1; v_call: TRBV5-1; cdr3_aa: ASSLAGGPNEQF
clone_size: NA; j_call: TRBJ1-4; v_call: TRBV14; cdr3_aa: ASSPGQGLNEKLF
clone_size: few; j_call: TRBJ1-1; v_call: TRBV5-6; cdr3_aa: ASSSRPGTEAF
clone_size: few; j_call: TRBJ2-3; v_call: TRBV4-2; cdr3_aa: ASSQDGGLHSDTQY
clone_size: NA; j_call: TRBJ1-5; v_call: TRBV10-3; cdr3_aa: AISTGAHSNQPQH
clone_size: many; j_call: TRBJ1-1; v_call: TRBV5-1; cdr3_aa: ASSRNTEAF
clone_size: few; j_call: TRBJ1-1; v_call: TRBV6-5; cdr3_aa: ASSSTGENTEAF
clone_size: NA; j_call: TRBJ2-7; v_call: TRBV20-1; cdr3_aa: SARVDRPSTYEQY
clone_size: few; j_call: TRBJ1-1; v_call: TRBV19; cdr3_aa: ASSIKVVAF
clone_size: NA; j_call: TRBJ1-1; v_call: TRBV15; cdr3_aa: ATSVDVNTEAF
clone_size: few; j_call: TRBJ2-7; v_call: TRBV4-2; cdr3_aa: ASSLNPLGQGEFYEQY
clone_size: NA; j_call: TRBJ2-3; v_call: TRBV3-1; cdr3_aa: ASSRGTVSTDTQY
clone_size: many; j_call: TRBJ1-4; v_call: TRBV7-8; cdr3_aa: ASSLERTLATNEKLF
clone_size: NA; j_call: TRBJ2-1; v_call: TRBV2; cdr3_aa: ASSEVGGNEQF
clone_size: NA; j_call: TRBJ2-3; v_call: TRBV5-4; cdr3_aa: ASSLSAATRGDTQY
clone_size: once; j_call: TRBJ2-7; v_call: TRBV7-9; cdr3_aa: ASSFSGRDYEQY
clone_size: few; j_call: TRBJ2-5; v_call: TRBV4-3; cdr3_aa: ASSQDIPSGGTRETQY
clone_size: few; j_call: TRBJ1-6; v_call: TRBV6-5; cdr3_aa: ASSYTVHNSPLH
clone_size: NA; j_call: TRBJ2-5; v_call: TRBV20-1; cdr3_aa: SARGSSQETQY
clone_size: NA; j_call: TRBJ1-3; v_call: TRBV6-1; cdr3_aa: ASSEMEGYPGNTIY
clone_size: few; j_call: TRBJ1-1; v_call: TRBV7-3; cdr3_aa: ASSSSGHLNTEAF
clone_size: many; j_call: TRBJ2-5; v_call: TRBV12-3/TRBV12-4; cdr3_aa: ASSRGRGETQY
clone_size: few; j_call: TRBJ1-2; v_call: TRBV18; cdr3_aa: ASSPRRGEGYT
clone_size: few; j_call: TRBJ2-7; v_call: TRBV20-1; cdr3_aa: SAHLGLAGIYEQY
clone_size: few; j_call: TRBJ2-1; v_call: TRBV6-4; cdr3_aa: ASSDGTGGDEQF
clone_size: NA; j_call: TRBJ1-1; v_call: TRBV7-9; cdr3_aa: ASSLSRLNTEAF
clone_size: few; j_call: TRBJ2-7; v_call: TRBV21-1; cdr3_aa: ASTAALDRPNSYEQY
clone_size: NA; j_call: TRBJ2-7; v_call: TRBV27; cdr3_aa: ASSGWTSGIGQY
clone_size: NA; j_call: TRBJ2-2; v_call: TRBV3-1; cdr3_aa: ASSQELGTGITGELF
clone_size: NA; j_call: TRBJ1-1; v_call: TRBV9; cdr3_aa: ASSPKEGGGTEAF
clone_size: NA; j_call: TRBJ2-3; v_call: TRBV18; cdr3_aa: ASSPTLSYTDTQY
clone_size: few; j_call: TRBJ2-1; v_call: TRBV14; cdr3_aa: ASSTLAGAATIEQF
clone_size: NA; j_call: TRBJ2-5; v_call: TRBV29-1; cdr3_aa: SVASFLSEETQY
clone_size: NA; j_call: TRBJ1-6; v_call: TRBV19; cdr3_aa: ASSIFRQSPLH
clone_size: NA; j_call: TRBJ2-7; v_call: TRBV5-4; cdr3_aa: ASSTGLAVEQY
clone_size: NA; j_call: TRBJ2-3; v_call: TRBV4-3; cdr3_aa: ASSQERAGDTQY
clone_size: few; j_call: TRBJ1-2; v_call: TRBV5-1; cdr3_aa: ASSLRFTQGVGYT
clone_size: many; j_call: TRBJ1-1; v_call: TRBV7-2; cdr3_aa: ASSLETDTEAF
clone_size: many; j_call: TRBJ1-2; v_call: TRBV5-1; cdr3_aa: ASSLVYGSGYT
clone_size: NA; j_call: TRBJ2-1; v_call: TRBV5-4; cdr3_aa: ASSPGGLRVNEQF
clone_size: few; j_call: TRBJ1-1; v_call: TRBV5-1; cdr3_aa: ASSLGQGAIAEAF
clone_size: NA; j_call: TRBJ2-3; v_call: TRBV19; cdr3_aa: ASSMRGLAGSTDTQY
clone_size: many; j_call: TRBJ1-1; v_call: TRBV12-3/TRBV12-4; cdr3_aa: ASTGTMEAF
clone_size: many; j_call: TRBJ2-2; v_call: TRBV25-1; cdr3_aa: ASSESGGTGELF
clone_size: NA; j_call: TRBJ1-6; v_call: TRBV30; cdr3_aa: AWILQGGGSPLH
clone_size: few; j_call: TRBJ1-2; v_call: TRBV20-1; cdr3_aa: SARAGAGGYT
clone_size: NA; j_call: TRBJ2-1; v_call: TRBV10-3; cdr3_aa: AISAARSVNEQF
clone_size: few; j_call: TRBJ2-7; v_call: TRBV30; cdr3_aa: AWSWTTGSYEQY